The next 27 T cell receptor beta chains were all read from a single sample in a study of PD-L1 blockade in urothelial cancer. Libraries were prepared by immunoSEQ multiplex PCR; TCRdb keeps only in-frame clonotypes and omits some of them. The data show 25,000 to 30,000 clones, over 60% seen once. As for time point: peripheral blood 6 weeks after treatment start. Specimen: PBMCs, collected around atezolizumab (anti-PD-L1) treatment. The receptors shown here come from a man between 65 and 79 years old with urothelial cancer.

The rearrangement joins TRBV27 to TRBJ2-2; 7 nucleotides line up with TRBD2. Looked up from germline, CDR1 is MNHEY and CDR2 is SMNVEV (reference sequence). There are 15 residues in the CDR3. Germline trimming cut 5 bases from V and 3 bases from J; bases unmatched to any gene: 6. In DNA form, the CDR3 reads TGTGCCAGCAGTCAGGGACGGGGGGACACCGGGGAGCTGTTTTTT. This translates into CASSQGRGDTGELFF.

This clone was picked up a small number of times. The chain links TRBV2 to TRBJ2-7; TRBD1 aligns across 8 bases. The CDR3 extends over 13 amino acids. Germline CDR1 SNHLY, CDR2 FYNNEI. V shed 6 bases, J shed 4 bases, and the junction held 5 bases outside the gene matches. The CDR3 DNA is TGTGCCAGCAGCTCTGACAGGGGTTACGAGCAGTACTTC. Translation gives CASSSDRGYEQYF.

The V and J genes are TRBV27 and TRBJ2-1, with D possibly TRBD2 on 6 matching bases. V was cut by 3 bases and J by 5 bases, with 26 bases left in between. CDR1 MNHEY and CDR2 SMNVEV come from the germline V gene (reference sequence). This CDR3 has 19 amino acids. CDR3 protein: CASSFHPRVFAGRDNEQFF. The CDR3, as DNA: TGTGCCAGCAGTTTCCACCCCCGGGTGTTTGCGGGAAGGGACAATGAGCAGTTCTTC.

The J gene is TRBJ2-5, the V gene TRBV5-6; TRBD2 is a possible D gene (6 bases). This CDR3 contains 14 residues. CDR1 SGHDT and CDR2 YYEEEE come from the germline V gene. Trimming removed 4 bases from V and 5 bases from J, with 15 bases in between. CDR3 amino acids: CASSEGLVLETQYF. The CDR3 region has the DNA TGTGCCAGCAGCGAGGGACTCGTATTGGAGACCCAGTACTTC.

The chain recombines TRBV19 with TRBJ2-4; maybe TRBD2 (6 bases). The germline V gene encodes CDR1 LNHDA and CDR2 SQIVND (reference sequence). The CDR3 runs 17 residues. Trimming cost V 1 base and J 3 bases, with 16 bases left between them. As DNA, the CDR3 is TGTGCCAGTAGTATAGCCGCTGGGGGGTTGGGCAAAAACATTCAGTACTTC. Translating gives CASSIAAGGLGKNIQYF.

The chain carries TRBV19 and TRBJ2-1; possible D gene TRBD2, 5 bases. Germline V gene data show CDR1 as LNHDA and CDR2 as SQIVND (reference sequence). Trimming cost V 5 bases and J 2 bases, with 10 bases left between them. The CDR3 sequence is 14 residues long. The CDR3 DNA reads TGTGCCAGTAGTCGTTCGGGAACCTACAATGAGCAGTTCTTC. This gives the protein CASSRSGTYNEQFF.

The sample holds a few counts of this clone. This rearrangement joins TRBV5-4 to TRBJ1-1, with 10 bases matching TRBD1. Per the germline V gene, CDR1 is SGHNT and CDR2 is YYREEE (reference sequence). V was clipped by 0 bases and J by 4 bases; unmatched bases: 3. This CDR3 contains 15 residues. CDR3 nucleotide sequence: TGTGCCAGCAGCTTGGGACAGGGGGCGAGCACTGAAGCTTTCTTT. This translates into CASSLGQGASTEAFF. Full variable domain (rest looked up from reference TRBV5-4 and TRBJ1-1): ETGVTQSPTHLIKTRGQQVTLRCSSQSGHNTVSWYQQALGQGPQFIFQYYREEENGRGNFPPRFSGLQFPNYSSELNVNALELDDSALYLCASSLGQGASTEAFFGQGTRLTVV.

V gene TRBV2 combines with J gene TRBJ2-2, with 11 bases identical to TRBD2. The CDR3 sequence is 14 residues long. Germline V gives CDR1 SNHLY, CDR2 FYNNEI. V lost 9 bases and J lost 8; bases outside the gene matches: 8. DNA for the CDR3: TGTGCCAGTAGACTAGCGGGGCCGCGGGGGGAGCTGTTTTTT. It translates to CASRLAGPRGELFF.

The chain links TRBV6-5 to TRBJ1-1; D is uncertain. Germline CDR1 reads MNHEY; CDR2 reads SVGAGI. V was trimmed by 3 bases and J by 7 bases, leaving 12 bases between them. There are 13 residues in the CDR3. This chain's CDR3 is CASSYSRTYEAFF. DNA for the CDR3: TGTGCCAGCAGTTATAGCAGGACTTATGAAGCTTTCTTT.

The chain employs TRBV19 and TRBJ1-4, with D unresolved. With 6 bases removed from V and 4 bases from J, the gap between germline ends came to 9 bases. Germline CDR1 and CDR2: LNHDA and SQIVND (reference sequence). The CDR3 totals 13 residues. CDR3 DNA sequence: TGTGCCAGTAGCCTCCAGCGTAATGAAAAACTGTTTTTT. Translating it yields CASSLQRNEKLFF.

The CDR3 protein is CASSNPSGGNTGELFF. The CDR3, as DNA: TGCGCCAGCAGCAACCCTTCCGGGGGGAACACCGGGGAGCTGTTTTTT. J is TRBJ2-2 and V is TRBV5-1; possible D gene TRBD2, 6 bases. This CDR3 is built from 16 residues. V was cut by 4 bases and J by 1 base, with 14 bases left in between. Germline V gives CDR1 SGHRS, CDR2 YFSETQ.

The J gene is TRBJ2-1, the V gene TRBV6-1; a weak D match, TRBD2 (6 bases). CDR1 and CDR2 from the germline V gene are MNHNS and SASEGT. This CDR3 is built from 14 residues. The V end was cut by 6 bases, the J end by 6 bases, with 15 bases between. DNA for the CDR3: TGTGCCAGCAGCGGGAGAGGGCACCTCAATGAGCAGTTCTTC. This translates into CASSGRGHLNEQFF.

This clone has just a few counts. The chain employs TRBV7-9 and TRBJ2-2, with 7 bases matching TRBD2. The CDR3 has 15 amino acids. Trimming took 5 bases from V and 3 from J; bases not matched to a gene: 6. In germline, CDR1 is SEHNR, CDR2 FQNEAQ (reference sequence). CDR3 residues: CASSLERGHTGELFF. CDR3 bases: TGTGCCAGCAGCCTAGAGCGGGGACACACCGGGGAGCTGTTTTTT.

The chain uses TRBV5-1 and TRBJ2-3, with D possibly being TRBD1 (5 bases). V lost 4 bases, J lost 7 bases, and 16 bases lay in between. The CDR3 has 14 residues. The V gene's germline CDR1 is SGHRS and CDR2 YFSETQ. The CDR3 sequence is CASSPSENRYTQYF. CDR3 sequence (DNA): TGCGCCAGCAGCCCCTCCGAAAACAGGTATACGCAGTATTTT.

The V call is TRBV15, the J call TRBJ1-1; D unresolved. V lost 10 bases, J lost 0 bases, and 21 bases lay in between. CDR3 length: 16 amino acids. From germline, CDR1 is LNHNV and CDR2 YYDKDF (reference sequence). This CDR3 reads CAISNVWQTMNTEAFF. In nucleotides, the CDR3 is TGTGCCATCAGTAACGTTTGGCAGACAATGAACACTGAAGCTTTCTTT.

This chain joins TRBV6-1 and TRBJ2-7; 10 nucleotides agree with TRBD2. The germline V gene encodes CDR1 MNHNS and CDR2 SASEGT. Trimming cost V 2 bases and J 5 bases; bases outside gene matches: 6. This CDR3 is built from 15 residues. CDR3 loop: CASSERSGRADEQYF. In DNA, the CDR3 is TGTGCCAGCAGTGAAAGGAGCGGGAGGGCTGACGAGCAGTACTTC.

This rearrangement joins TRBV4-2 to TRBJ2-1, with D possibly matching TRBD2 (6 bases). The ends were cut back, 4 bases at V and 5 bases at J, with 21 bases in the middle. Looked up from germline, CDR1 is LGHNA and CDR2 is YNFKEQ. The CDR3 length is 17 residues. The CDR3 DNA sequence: TGTGCCAGCAGCCCGAGAACGGGTGGGAGGAACAACAATGAGCAGTTCTTC. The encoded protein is CASSPRTGGRNNNEQFF.

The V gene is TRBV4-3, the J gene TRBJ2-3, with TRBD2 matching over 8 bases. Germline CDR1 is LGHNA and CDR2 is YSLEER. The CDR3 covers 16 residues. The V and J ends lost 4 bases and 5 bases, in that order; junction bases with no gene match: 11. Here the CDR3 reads CASSLGLRGAGDTQYF. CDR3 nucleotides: TGCGCCAGCAGCCTTGGACTGCGGGGGGCCGGAGATACGCAGTATTTT.

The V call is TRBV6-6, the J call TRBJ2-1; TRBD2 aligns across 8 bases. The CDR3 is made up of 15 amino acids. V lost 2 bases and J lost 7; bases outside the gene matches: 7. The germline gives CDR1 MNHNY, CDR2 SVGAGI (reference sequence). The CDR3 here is CASSYGSGSRNEQFF. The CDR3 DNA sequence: TGTGCCAGCAGTTACGGGAGCGGGAGCAGGAATGAGCAGTTCTTC.

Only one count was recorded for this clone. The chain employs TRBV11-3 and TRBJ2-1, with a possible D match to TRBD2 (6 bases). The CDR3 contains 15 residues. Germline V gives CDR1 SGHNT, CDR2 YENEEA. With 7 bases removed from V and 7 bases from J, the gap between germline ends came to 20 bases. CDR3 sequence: CASTLGGTINNEQFF. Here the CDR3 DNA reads TGTGCCAGCACCCTAGGAGGGACGATTAATAATGAGCAGTTCTTC.

CDR3 amino acids: CASSATGRFETQYF. DNA of the CDR3: TGTGCCAGCAGCGCCACGGGGAGGTTCGAGACCCAGTACTTC. This chain joins TRBV9 and TRBJ2-5, with D perhaps TRBD2 (6 bases). Germline loops: CDR1 SGDLS, CDR2 YYNGEE. V gave up 3 bases and J gave up 5 bases, with 14 bases separating them. The CDR3 sequence is 14 residues long.

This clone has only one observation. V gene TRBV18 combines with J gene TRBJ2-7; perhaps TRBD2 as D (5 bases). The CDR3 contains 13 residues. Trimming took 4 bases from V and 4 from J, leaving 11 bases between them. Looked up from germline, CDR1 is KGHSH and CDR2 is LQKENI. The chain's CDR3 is CASSRDGKYEQYF. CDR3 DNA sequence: TGTGCCAGCTCACGAGACGGGAAATACGAGCAGTACTTC.

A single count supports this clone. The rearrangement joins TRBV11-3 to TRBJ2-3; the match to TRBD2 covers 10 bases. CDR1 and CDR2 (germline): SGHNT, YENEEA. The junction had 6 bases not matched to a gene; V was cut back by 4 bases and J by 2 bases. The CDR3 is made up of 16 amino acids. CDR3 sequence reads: CASSSIAGGITDTQYF. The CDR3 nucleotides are TGTGCCAGCAGCTCCATAGCGGGAGGTATCACAGATACGCAGTATTTT.

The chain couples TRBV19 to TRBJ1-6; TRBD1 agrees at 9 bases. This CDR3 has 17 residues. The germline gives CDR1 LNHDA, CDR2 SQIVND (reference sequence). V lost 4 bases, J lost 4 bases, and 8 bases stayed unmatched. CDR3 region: CASSRGTGQLYNSPLHF. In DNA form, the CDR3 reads TGTGCCAGTAGTAGGGGGACAGGGCAGCTTTATAATTCACCCCTCCACTTT.

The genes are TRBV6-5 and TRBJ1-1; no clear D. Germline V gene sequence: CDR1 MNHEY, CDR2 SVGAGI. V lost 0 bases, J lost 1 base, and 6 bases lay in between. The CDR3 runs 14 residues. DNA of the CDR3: TGTGCCAGCAGTTACTCGGGCAAGAACACTGAAGCTTTCTTT. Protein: CASSYSGKNTEAFF.

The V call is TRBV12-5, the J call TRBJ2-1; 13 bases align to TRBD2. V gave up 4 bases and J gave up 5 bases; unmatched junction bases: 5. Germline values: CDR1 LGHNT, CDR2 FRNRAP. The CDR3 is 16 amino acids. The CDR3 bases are TGTGCTAGTGGTTCCGGGACTAGCGGGGCCAACAATGAGCAGTTCTTC. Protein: CASGSGTSGANNEQFF.

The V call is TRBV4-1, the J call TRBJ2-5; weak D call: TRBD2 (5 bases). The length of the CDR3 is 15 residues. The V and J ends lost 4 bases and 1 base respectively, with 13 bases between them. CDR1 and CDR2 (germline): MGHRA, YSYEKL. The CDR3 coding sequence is TGCGCCAGCAGCCCCAACCGAGGGTTCCAAGAGACCCAGTACTTC. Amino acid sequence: CASSPNRGFQETQYF.